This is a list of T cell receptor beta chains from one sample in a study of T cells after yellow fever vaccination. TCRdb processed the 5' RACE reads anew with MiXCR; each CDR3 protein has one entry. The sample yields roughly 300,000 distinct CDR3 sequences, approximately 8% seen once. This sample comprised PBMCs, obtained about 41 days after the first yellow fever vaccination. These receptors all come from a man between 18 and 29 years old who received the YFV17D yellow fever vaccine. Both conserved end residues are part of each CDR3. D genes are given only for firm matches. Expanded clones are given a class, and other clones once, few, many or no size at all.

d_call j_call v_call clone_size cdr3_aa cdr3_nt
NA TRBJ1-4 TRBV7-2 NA CASSLAAGKLFF TGTGCCAGCAGCCTAGCCGCTGGAAAACTGTTTTTT
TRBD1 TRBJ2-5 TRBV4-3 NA CASSREDRVQETQYF TGCGCCAGCAGCCGGGAGGACAGGGTCCAAGAGACCCAGTACTTC
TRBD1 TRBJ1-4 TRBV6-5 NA CASSYSNRGFRGEKLFF TGTGCCAGCAGTTACTCGAACAGGGGCTTTAGGGGTGAAAAACTGTTTTTT
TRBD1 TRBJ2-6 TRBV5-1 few CASSRTGTGVSSGANVLTF TGCGCCAGCAGCAGAACCGGGACAGGGGTTAGCTCTGGGGCCAACGTCCTGACTTTC
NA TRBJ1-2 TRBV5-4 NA CASSSGYSGGYTF TGTGCCAGCAGCTCAGGGTATTCTGGTGGCTACACCTTC
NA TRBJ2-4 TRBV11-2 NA CASTSTEGILAKNIQYF TGTGCCAGCACCTCCACCGAGGGGATTCTAGCCAAAAACATTCAGTACTTC
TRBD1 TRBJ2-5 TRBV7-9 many CASSLKRGQQETQYF TGTGCCAGCAGCCTTAAACGGGGACAGCAAGAGACCCAGTACTTC
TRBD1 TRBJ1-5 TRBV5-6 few CASSADRAQPQHF TGTGCCAGCAGCGCCGACAGGGCTCAGCCCCAGCATTTT
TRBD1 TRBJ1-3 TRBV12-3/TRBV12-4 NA CASSDRVFPGNTIYF TGTGCCAGCAGTGACAGGGTCTTCCCTGGAAACACCATATATTTT
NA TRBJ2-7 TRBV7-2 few CASSPEEFTYEQYF TGTGCCAGCAGCCCAGAGGAGTTCACCTACGAGCAGTACTTC
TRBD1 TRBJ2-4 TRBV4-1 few CASSQLGTGKNIQYF TGCGCCAGCAGCCAATTAGGGACAGGGAAAAACATTCAGTACTTC
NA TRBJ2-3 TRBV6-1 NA CASKRASVGTDTQYF TGTGCCAGCAAGAGGGCCTCTGTGGGCACAGATACGCAGTATTTT
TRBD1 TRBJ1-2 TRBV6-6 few CASNGQGDYGYTF TGTGCCAGCAACGGACAGGGCGACTATGGCTACACCTTC
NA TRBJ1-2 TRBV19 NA CASNPGGNYGYTF TGTGCCAGTAACCCGGGTGGAAACTATGGCTACACCTTC
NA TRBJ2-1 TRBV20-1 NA CSCDKEPYNEQFF TGCAGCTGCGACAAGGAACCTTACAATGAGCAGTTCTTC
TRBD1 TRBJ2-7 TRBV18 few CASSSGTALEQYF TGTGCCAGCTCCTCCGGGACAGCCCTCGAGCAGTACTTC
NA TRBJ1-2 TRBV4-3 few CASTLSQVVGSYGYTF TGCGCCAGCACCTTAAGCCAAGTAGTTGGGAGCTATGGCTACACCTTC
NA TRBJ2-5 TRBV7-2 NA CASSAWALKWGETQYF TGTGCCAGCAGCGCCTGGGCCCTTAAGTGGGGGGAGACCCAGTACTTC
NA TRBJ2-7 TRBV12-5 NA CASGLGTTYEQYF TGTGCTAGTGGTTTGGGCACGACCTACGAGCAGTACTTC
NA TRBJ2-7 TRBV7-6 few CASSPWALQGEQYF TGTGCCAGCAGCCCCTGGGCCCTACAGGGCGAGCAGTACTTC
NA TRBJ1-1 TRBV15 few CATSRESTEAFF TGTGCCACCAGCAGAGAGTCCACTGAAGCTTTCTTT